A selection of T cell receptor beta chains follows, all from one sample in a study of ipilimumab plus nivolumab after autologous stem cell transplantation. Profiled with immunoSEQ multiplex PCR; TCRdb holds only in-frame clones, not every one. The table records approximately 20,000 clones, 70% to 80% of them present only once. This sample comprised PBMCs, obtained in a trial of ipilimumab plus nivolumab as post-transplant consolidation. All receptors come from a male donor with diffuse large B-cell lymphoma. The CDR3 runs from the conserved cysteine through the conserved F or W. Each record gives: V gene, clone size, D gene, J gene, CDR3 DNA, CDR3 protein. The D gene is left open where the match is weak. Size tells how often a clone was seen (once, few, many) or the class of an expanded clone, and some rows leave it out.

TRBV11-3	.	.	TRBJ1-4	TGTGCCAGCAGCTTCAGAAATGAAAAACTGTTTTTT	CASSFRNEKLFF
TRBV10-1	.	TRBD1	TRBJ2-3	TGCGCCAGCAGGAAAGACAGGGGGCTTGGCACAGATACGCAGTATTTT	CASRKDRGLGTDTQYF
TRBV15	.	.	TRBJ2-6	TGTGCCACCAGCAGTAGCCAAGGGAGCTCTGGGGCCAACGTCCTGACTTTC	CATSSSQGSSGANVLTF
TRBV18	.	TRBD1	TRBJ2-7	TGTGCCAGCTCACCAGATTTGACAGGGGTCGAGCAGTACTTC	CASSPDLTGVEQYF
TRBV5-1	.	.	TRBJ2-7	TGCGCCAGCAGCTTTCACGGTGAAGAGCAGTACTTC	CASSFHGEEQYF
TRBV12-5	.	TRBD2	TRBJ2-3	TGTGCTAGTGGTTTGGACCTAGCGGGGCGGAAAATTAGCACAGATACGCAGTATTTT	CASGLDLAGRKISTDTQYF
TRBV5-1	.	.	TRBJ1-1	TGCGCCAGCAGCCCCTACAGGAACACTGAAGCTTTCTTT	CASSPYRNTEAFF
TRBV30	.	TRBD1	TRBJ2-5	TGTGCCTGGAGTCAGACAGGGGGAGAGACCCAGTACTTC	CAWSQTGGETQYF
TRBV30	.	TRBD1	TRBJ1-1	TGTGCCTGGAGTGCCTGGACAGGGGCAGCTTTCTTT	CAWSAWTGAAFF
TRBV15	few	TRBD2	TRBJ2-7	TGTGCCACCAGCACCCCTCCCCCAGCGGGAGACGAGCAGTACTTC	CATSTPPPAGDEQYF
TRBV19	once	.	TRBJ2-3	TGTGCCAGTAGGACGGGGGCTGAAGATACGCAGTATTTT	CASRTGAEDTQYF